This TCR beta chain was recovered during a study of molecular identifiers for immune sequencing clone quantification. The CDR3 runs to 15 residues. Between the trimmed V and J ends, which lost 0 bases and 1 base, there was a span of 13 bases. Germline values: CDR1 DFQATT, CDR2 SNEGSKA (reference sequence). Previously described methods and listed TCR primers were employed for the bulk TCR libraries. TCRdb re-called the PCR reads with MiXCR, one entry per CDR3 protein. The sample lists about half a million distinct CDR3 sequences, about 20% occurring once. It was from approximately 22,000 to 940,000 sorted cells, with 10%, 30% or 50% RNA, that naive CD8 libraries came. A CD8+CD4-CCR7+CD45RA+ gate was used to sort naive CD8 T cells. This clonotype was seen at least ten times.

The sequenced material came from naive CD8+ T cells from blood, with Jurkat cell RNA spiked in. Subset here: FACS-sorted CD8+CD4-CCR7+CD45RA+ naive T cells. This receptor was obtained from a human donor in good health. Some libraries in this study had Jurkat cell RNA spiked in. V gene TRBV20-1 combines with J gene TRBJ2-7; maybe TRBD2 (6 bases). The CDR3, as DNA: TGCAGTGCTAGAGATCTGGCGCTAGCGTCCTACGAGCAGTACTTC. Its translation: CSARDLALASYEQYF.